This T cell receptor (beta chain) was captured by sequencing in a study of T cell repertoires in aging, cancer and after chemotherapy. TCR beta rearrangements were amplified from peripheral blood genomic DNA. Rearranged V-D-J TRB sequences were amplified with a mixed TRB-A/B primer pool. TCRdb re-analysed the multiplex PCR reads in MiXCR, keeping a single row per CDR3 protein. The repertoire holds about 4,900 distinct CDR3 sequences, with approximately 31% as singletons. The sequenced material came from blood. The receptor was derived from a human donor with a blood cancer. The donor label of this sample is uncertain.

Here the CDR3 DNA reads TGCGCCAGCAGCCAAGAACTGCCTGGAGAGACCCAGTACTTC. It is translated as CASSQELPGETQYF. V gene TRBV4-3 combines with J gene TRBJ2-5; unclear D gene. There are 14 residues in the CDR3. Per the germline V gene, CDR1 is LGHNA and CDR2 is YSLEER. Trimming left V 0 bases short and J 4 bases short, with 9 bases between.